Here is one TCR beta chain with its context. Antigen: not known. This specimen belongs to a study of cytomegalovirus exposure and HLA in healthy donors. The PCR employed 60 Vbeta primers together with 13 Jbeta primers. Authors' methods: Later, an analysis found around 80 million unique TCR beta chains, and 9.5 million to 12 million of these were shared. The table came from immunoSEQ multiplex PCR; TCRdb's copy has only in-frame clones and leaves some out. The V and J calls and clone size come from that table; D and trimming were worked out from the DNA. The table has approximately 170,000 clones, roughly 65% seen once. Study-wide results and limits: It was reported in a later analysis that an Asian-associated ancestry cluster showed fewer N-insertions than the roughly 670-donor mean.

The CDR3 has 15 amino acids. Per germline, CDR1 SGHRS and CDR2 YFSETQ. V dropped 7 bases and J dropped 3; count of bases not matched to a gene: 9. The sequence derives from a man aged 18 to 30 in good health and CMV-seropositive. The chain joins TRBV5-1 to TRBJ1-4; 7 bases align to TRBD1. The material sequenced was PBMCs. CDR3 in amino acids: CASRERGQPNEKLFF. The CDR3 DNA is TGCGCCAGCCGGGAACGGGGACAGCCTAATGAAAAACTGTTTTTT. The variable domain in full, with the rest retrieved from reference TRBV5-1 and TRBJ1-4, is KAGVTQTPRYLIKTRGQQVTLSCSPISGHRSVSWYQQTPGQGLQFLFEYFSETQRNKGNFPGRFSGRQFSNSRSEMNVSTLELGDSALYLCASRERGQPNEKLFFGSGTQLSVL.